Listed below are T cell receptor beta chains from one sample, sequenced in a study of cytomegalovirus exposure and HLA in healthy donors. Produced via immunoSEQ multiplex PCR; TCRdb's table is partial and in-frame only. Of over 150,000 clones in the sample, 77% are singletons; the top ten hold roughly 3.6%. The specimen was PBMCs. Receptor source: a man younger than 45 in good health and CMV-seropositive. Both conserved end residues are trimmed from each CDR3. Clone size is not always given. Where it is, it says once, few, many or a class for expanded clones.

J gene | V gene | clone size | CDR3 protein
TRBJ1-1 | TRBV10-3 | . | AISDFGTGGDTEAF
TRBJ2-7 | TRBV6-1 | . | ASRPGGESSYEQY
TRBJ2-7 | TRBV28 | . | ASSSAGGSYEQY
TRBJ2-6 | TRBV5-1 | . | ASSKDRAGANVLT
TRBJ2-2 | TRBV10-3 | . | AISAQGGMSNTGELF
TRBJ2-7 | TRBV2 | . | ASSESQNENEQY
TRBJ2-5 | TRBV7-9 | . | ASSLVGQQETQY
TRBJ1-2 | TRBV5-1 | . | ASSLDVARGGYT
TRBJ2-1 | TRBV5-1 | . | ASSVRAAGNEQF
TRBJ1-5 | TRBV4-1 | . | ASSQGTIRSNQPQH
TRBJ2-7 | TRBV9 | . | ASSVDLAGPTYEQY
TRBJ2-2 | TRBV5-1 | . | ASSGGAGTGELF
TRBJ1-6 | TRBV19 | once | ASRSQGAGSPLH
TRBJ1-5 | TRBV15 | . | ATSRDLGRHQPQH
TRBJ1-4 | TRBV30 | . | AWTFATNEKLF
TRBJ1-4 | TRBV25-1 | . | ASSEGLITGELF
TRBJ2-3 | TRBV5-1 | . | ASSRTSGDTDTQY
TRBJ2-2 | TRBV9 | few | ASSATGSILNTGELF
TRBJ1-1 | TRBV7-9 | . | ASSYQGLGTEAF
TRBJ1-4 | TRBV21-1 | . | ASSPGGPNEKLF
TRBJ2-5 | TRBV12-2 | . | ASRLGRASQETQY
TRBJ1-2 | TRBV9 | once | ASSVGGGDYGYT
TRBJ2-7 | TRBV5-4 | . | ASSPAGTGDYEQY
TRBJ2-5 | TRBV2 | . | ASIRTSGGLETQY
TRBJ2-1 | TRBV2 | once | ASSWTGRYNEQF
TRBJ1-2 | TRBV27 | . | ASNPRGLGGYT
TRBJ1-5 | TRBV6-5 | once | ASSLRQGNQPQH
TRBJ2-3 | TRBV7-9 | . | ASSLSGDTQY
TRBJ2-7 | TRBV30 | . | AWSVSWGVYEQY
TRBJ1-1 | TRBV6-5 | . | ASSIQGAEAF
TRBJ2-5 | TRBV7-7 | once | ASSVTYRVKETQY
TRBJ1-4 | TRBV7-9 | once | ASSATGRPNEKLF
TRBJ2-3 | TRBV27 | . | ASSPRIAGVTDTQY
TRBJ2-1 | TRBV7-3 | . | ASSLAGGPNEQF
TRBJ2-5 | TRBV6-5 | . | ASSWTGPQETQY
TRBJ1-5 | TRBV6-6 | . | ASSYSPTGGQPQH